These T cell receptor beta chains were read from a single sample in a study of cytomegalovirus exposure and HLA in healthy donors. Only in-frame clones appear in the TCRdb table, and some are missing; sequencing was by immunoSEQ multiplex PCR. The sample has 250,000 to 350,000 clones, 86% seen once. Sequencing was performed on PBMCs. These receptors all come from a woman aged 18-30 years in good health and CMV-seronegative. Each CDR3 is given with its conserved first and last residue. Fields, in order: D gene, V gene, clone size, J gene, CDR3 DNA, CDR3 protein. The D gene is left open where the match is weak. Expanded clones are given a class, and other clones once, few, many or no size at all.

D gene: NA; V gene: TRBV5-6; clone size: NA; J gene: TRBJ2-1; CDR3 DNA: TGTGCCAGCAGCCCCCAGAGGCGAAGCTCCTACAATGAGCAGTTCTTC; CDR3 protein: CASSPQRRSSYNEQFF
D gene: TRBD2; V gene: TRBV29-1; clone size: NA; J gene: TRBJ2-7; CDR3 DNA: TGCAGCGCACTAGCGGCCGACACCTACGAGCAGTACTTC; CDR3 protein: CSALAADTYEQYF
D gene: TRBD1; V gene: TRBV6-6; clone size: NA; J gene: TRBJ2-3; CDR3 DNA: TGTGCCAGCAGTTACTCGGTAGGGGGCTTAGATACGCAGTATTTT; CDR3 protein: CASSYSVGGLDTQYF
D gene: NA; V gene: TRBV2; clone size: once; J gene: TRBJ1-1; CDR3 DNA: TGTGCCAGCAGTGAGAGGACAGACAATGAAGCTTTCTTT; CDR3 protein: CASSERTDNEAFF
D gene: TRBD2; V gene: TRBV5-1; clone size: NA; J gene: TRBJ2-7; CDR3 DNA: TGCGCCAGCAGCTATAGCGGGAGCTCCTACGAGCAGTACTTC; CDR3 protein: CASSYSGSSYEQYF
D gene: NA; V gene: TRBV5-1; clone size: NA; J gene: TRBJ2-1; CDR3 DNA: TGCGCCAGCAGCACGGGGGGCGGCTTGGAGGATGAGCAGTTCTTC; CDR3 protein: CASSTGGGLEDEQFF
D gene: NA; V gene: TRBV20-1; clone size: NA; J gene: TRBJ1-2; CDR3 DNA: TGCAGTGTAACAGGGAACTATGGCTACACCTTC; CDR3 protein: CSVTGNYGYTF
D gene: NA; V gene: TRBV5-1; clone size: NA; J gene: TRBJ1-1; CDR3 DNA: TGCGCCAGCAGCTCACTCACGAACACTGAAGCTTTCTTT; CDR3 protein: CASSSLTNTEAFF
D gene: NA; V gene: TRBV5-6; clone size: once; J gene: TRBJ2-7; CDR3 DNA: TGTGCCAGCAGCTTACGGGAAGTATACTACGAGCAGTACTTC; CDR3 protein: CASSLREVYYEQYF
D gene: NA; V gene: TRBV28; clone size: once; J gene: TRBJ2-7; CDR3 DNA: TGTGCCAGCAGTTTAGCGGGGTCGGCCGAGCAGTACTTC; CDR3 protein: CASSLAGSAEQYF
D gene: TRBD2; V gene: TRBV10-3; clone size: NA; J gene: TRBJ2-1; CDR3 DNA: TGTGCCATCAGTGGACTAGCGGGAAACAATGAGCAGTTCTTC; CDR3 protein: CAISGLAGNNEQFF
D gene: NA; V gene: TRBV6-1; clone size: NA; J gene: TRBJ1-1; CDR3 DNA: TGTGCCAGCAGTGGACAGCACCTTAACACTGAAGCTTTCTTT; CDR3 protein: CASSGQHLNTEAFF
D gene: NA; V gene: TRBV23-1; clone size: NA; J gene: TRBJ1-3; CDR3 DNA: TGCGCCAGCAGTCAATCGCCAGACTCTGGAAACACCATATATTTT; CDR3 protein: CASSQSPDSGNTIYF
D gene: TRBD2; V gene: TRBV27; clone size: NA; J gene: TRBJ2-1; CDR3 DNA: TGTGCCAGCAGTTCCTCGTTAGCGGGAGGACCCCGTACTGAGCAGTTCTTC; CDR3 protein: CASSSSLAGGPRTEQFF
D gene: TRBD1; V gene: TRBV7-7; clone size: few; J gene: TRBJ2-7; CDR3 DNA: TGTGCTAGCAGCTTAGGACAGGGCGACGAGCAGTACTTC; CDR3 protein: CASSLGQGDEQYF
D gene: TRBD2; V gene: TRBV18; clone size: NA; J gene: TRBJ2-5; CDR3 DNA: TGTGCCAGCGCGAGGGGACTAGCGACCTCCCAAGAGACCCAGTACTTC; CDR3 protein: CASARGLATSQETQYF
D gene: NA; V gene: TRBV6-5; clone size: NA; J gene: TRBJ2-7; CDR3 DNA: TGTGCCAGCAGTTACTCGGGCACCTCGAGCTCCTACGAGCAGTACTTC; CDR3 protein: CASSYSGTSSSYEQYF
D gene: NA; V gene: TRBV30; clone size: NA; J gene: TRBJ2-5; CDR3 DNA: TGTGCCTGGAGTGTACGAGGAGTTGGTGGGACCCAGTACTTC; CDR3 protein: CAWSVRGVGGTQYF
D gene: TRBD2; V gene: TRBV5-1; clone size: NA; J gene: TRBJ2-3; CDR3 DNA: TGCGCCAGCAGCCCGGGACTAGCGGTTGAAACAGATACGCAGTATTTT; CDR3 protein: CASSPGLAVETDTQYF
D gene: TRBD1; V gene: TRBV4-2; clone size: NA; J gene: TRBJ1-4; CDR3 DNA: TGTGCCAGCAGCCAAGGACAGGGGACTGAAAAACTGTTTTTT; CDR3 protein: CASSQGQGTEKLFF
D gene: TRBD1; V gene: TRBV10-3; clone size: NA; J gene: TRBJ2-6; CDR3 DNA: TGTGCCATCAACCCGGGACAGGGGTATGGTGGGGCCAACGTCCTGACTTTC; CDR3 protein: CAINPGQGYGGANVLTF
D gene: NA; V gene: TRBV27; clone size: NA; J gene: TRBJ2-7; CDR3 DNA: TGTGCCAGCAGTTTAAGGCAGGGGTTTTCCTACGAGCAGTACTTC; CDR3 protein: CASSLRQGFSYEQYF
D gene: TRBD2; V gene: TRBV5-6; clone size: once; J gene: TRBJ2-1; CDR3 DNA: TGTGCCAGCAGCTTACTAGCGGAGCAGTTCTTC; CDR3 protein: CASSLLAEQFF
D gene: NA; V gene: TRBV9; clone size: NA; J gene: TRBJ2-3; CDR3 DNA: TGTGCCAGCAGCGTAGACAACGGGAGAACTAGCACAGATACGCAGTATTTT; CDR3 protein: CASSVDNGRTSTDTQYF
D gene: TRBD2; V gene: TRBV27; clone size: NA; J gene: TRBJ2-5; CDR3 DNA: TGTGCCAGCAGTTTACTGGCTAGCGGGAGCGGGGAAGAGACCCAGTACTTC; CDR3 protein: CASSLLASGSGEETQYF
D gene: TRBD1; V gene: TRBV6-5; clone size: few; J gene: TRBJ1-1; CDR3 DNA: TGTGCCAGCACCCAAAGGGACAGGGAGGGAGCTTTCTTT; CDR3 protein: CASTQRDREGAFF
D gene: NA; V gene: TRBV5-1; clone size: NA; J gene: TRBJ1-2; CDR3 DNA: TGCGCCAGCAGCCTCGGAACCCAGGGGAACTATGGCTACACCTTC; CDR3 protein: CASSLGTQGNYGYTF
D gene: NA; V gene: TRBV7-9; clone size: few; J gene: TRBJ1-2; CDR3 DNA: TGTGCCAGCAGCGCGGAACAGGGAAGCTATGGCTACACCTTC; CDR3 protein: CASSAEQGSYGYTF